These 24 T cell receptor beta chains came from one sample sequenced in a study of T cells after posttransplantation cyclophosphamide. Sequenced by immunoSEQ multiplex PCR; TCRdb stores in-frame clones only, minus some. Of about 2,600 clones detected, less than 75% appear once; the ten largest clones hold around a quarter. Treatment was busulfan-fludarabine conditioning, a marrow graft, and cyclophosphamide on days +3 and +4. Sequences were derived from PBMCs, sampled 30 days after allogeneic stem cell transplant with posttransplant cyclophosphamide. These receptors originate from a female patient in her 50s who received an allogeneic stem cell transplant from a related donor, was CMV-positive, and had no GVHD. The T cells may partly be graft donor cells.

As to this clone: Different DNA sequences within this sample yield the same CDR3. V is TRBV4-1 and J is TRBJ2-5, with a possible D match to TRBD1 (5 bases). Germline CDR1 reads MGHRA; CDR2 reads YSYEKL. V was cut by 2 bases and J by 1 base, with 8 bases left in between. CDR3 length: 14 residues. The CDR3 DNA sequence: TGCGCCAGCAGCCAACGTCAGGGCCAAGAGACCCAGTACTTC. Encoded protein: CASSQRQGQETQYF.

The rearrangement joins TRBV11-2 to TRBJ1-5; D gene uncertain. With 5 bases removed from V and 5 bases from J, the gap between germline ends came to 22 bases. This CDR3 comprises 17 residues. CDR1 and CDR2 (germline): SGHAT, FQNNGV. The CDR3 DNA sequence: TGTGCCAGCAGCCTTGGCTCAGGACTAAGTAGGGATCAGCCCCAGCATTTT. Its protein is CASSLGSGLSRDQPQHF.

This clone was counted between two and nine times. J is TRBJ1-1 and V is TRBV5-4, with D possibly matching TRBD1 (5 bases). Germline assignment: CDR1 SGHNT and CDR2 YYREEE (reference sequence). Trimming pared 2 bases from V and 5 bases from J, leaving 7 bases between. CDR3 length: 12 residues. The CDR3 coding sequence is TGTGCCAGCAGCTTCGGGGGTACTGAAGCTTTCTTT. It yields the protein CASSFGGTEAFF.

This clone appeared a few times. V is TRBV19 and J is TRBJ1-1, with D maybe TRBD1 (5 bases). The V and J ends lost 6 bases and 3 bases respectively, with 11 bases between them. The CDR3 covers 13 residues. Germline CDR1 LNHDA, CDR2 SQIVND (reference sequence). The CDR3, as DNA: TGTGCCAGTAGGGCCGGGGGGGACACTGAAGCTTTCTTT. This translates into CASRAGGDTEAFF.

The V and J genes are TRBV16 and TRBJ1-2; no clear D. CDR3 length: 12 amino acids. Germline values: CDR1 KGHSY, CDR2 FQNENV. The V gene lost 2 bases and the J gene lost 8 bases, with 9 bases spanning the gap. The CDR3 is CASSQRGSGYTF. Here the CDR3 DNA reads TGTGCCAGCAGCCAAAGAGGGTCCGGCTACACCTTC.

V and J are TRBV15 and TRBJ1-5, with 8 bases aligning to TRBD1. The V segment lost 4 bases and the J segment 7 bases; nucleotides outside the gene matches: 9. Germline V gene sequence: CDR1 LNHNV, CDR2 YYDKDF (reference sequence). This CDR3 is 15 amino acids long. CDR3 loop: CATSTVGTGNQPQHF. The CDR3, as DNA: TGTGCCACCAGCACCGTCGGGACAGGTAACCAGCCCCAGCATTTT.

By frequency in the sample, this clone is large. The V and J genes are TRBV5-8 and TRBJ2-1; 12 bases align to TRBD1. The CDR3 contains 15 residues. Germline loops: CDR1 SGHTS, CDR2 YDEGEE. Trimming at V came to 0 bases and at J to 6 bases, leaving 1 base not matched to a gene. CDR3 region: CASSLGGQGANEQFF. CDR3 DNA: TGTGCCAGCAGCTTGGGGGGACAGGGGGCCAATGAGCAGTTCTTC.

This clone is medium-sized by share. The chain joins TRBV7-2 to TRBJ2-1; 8 bases map to TRBD2. Germline V gene lookup returns CDR1 SGHTA and CDR2 FQGNSA. This CDR3 has 16 residues. Trimming at V came to 1 base and at J to 5 bases, leaving 7 bases not matched to a gene. This chain's CDR3 is CASSLESGLADNEQFF. The DNA of the CDR3 is TGTGCCAGCAGCTTAGAGTCCGGACTAGCAGACAATGAGCAGTTCTTC. The full variable domain, with the rest looked up from reference TRBV7-2 and TRBJ2-1, is GAGVSQSPSNKVTEKGKDVELRCDPISGHTALYWYRQSLGQGLEFLIYFQGNSAPDKSGLPSDRFSAERTGGSVSTLTIQRTQQEDSAVYLCASSLESGLADNEQFFGPGTRLTVL.

In this sample, this clone turned up a few times. The V call is TRBV7-2, the J call TRBJ2-5; TRBD1 matches 12 bases. This CDR3 is built from 17 residues. Germline V CDR1 and CDR2: SGHTA, FQGNSA. Trimming at V came to 2 bases and at J to 2 bases, leaving 6 bases not matched to a gene. Here the CDR3 DNA reads TGTGCCAGCAGCTTACCGGGACAGGGGGCCCTGCAAGAGACCCAGTACTTC. As protein: CASSLPGQGALQETQYF.

This rearrangement joins TRBV6-5 to TRBJ2-3, with D perhaps matching TRBD1 (6 bases). Germline V gene sequence: CDR1 MNHEY, CDR2 SVGAGI. The CDR3 sequence is 14 residues long. Trimming shortened V by 6 bases and J by 2 bases, and 12 bases separated the two germline ends. The CDR3 sequence: CASRTGWATDTQYF. The CDR3 coding sequence is TGTGCCAGCAGAACAGGGTGGGCCACAGATACGCAGTATTTT.

This clone was detected a few times. The CDR3 nucleotides read TGTGCCAGCAGCCCCAGTAGCGGGAGTCGCGAGCAGTACTTC. It yields the protein CASSPSSGSREQYF. This chain joins TRBV6-5 and TRBJ2-7; TRBD2 aligns across 9 bases. This CDR3 is built from 14 residues. Germline assignment: CDR1 MNHEY and CDR2 SVGAGI. V dropped 6 bases and J dropped 6; count of bases not matched to a gene: 9.

The chain has TRBV11-2 and TRBJ2-1, with 10 bases identical to TRBD2. Germline loops: CDR1 SGHAT, CDR2 FQNNGV. Germline trimming cut 5 bases from V and 6 bases from J; bases unmatched to any gene: 10. The CDR3 consists of 16 residues. The CDR3 region is CASSPLSGRAFNEQFF. The CDR3 DNA sequence: TGTGCCAGCAGCCCGCTGAGCGGGAGGGCCTTCAATGAGCAGTTCTTC.

This clone was counted a few times. The chain couples TRBV6-4 to TRBJ1-5; maybe TRBD1 (6 bases). V gave up 7 bases and J gave up 4 bases, with 14 bases separating them. Looked up from germline, CDR1 is MRHNA and CDR2 is SNTAGT. CDR3 length equals 14 residues. CDR3 loop: CASTEGGANQPQHF. The CDR3 bases are TGTGCCAGCACCGAGGGGGGGGCAAATCAGCCCCAGCATTTT.

The chain carries TRBV10-3 and TRBJ1-2; no clear D. V lost 10 bases to trimming and J lost 0 bases, with 12 bases between them. Looked up from germline, CDR1 is ENHRY and CDR2 is SYGVKD. The CDR3 length is 13 residues. The CDR3, as DNA: TGTGCCACGGGAGTTGCGGCTAACTATGGCTACACCTTC. This gives the protein CATGVAANYGYTF.

This rearrangement joins TRBV6-5 to TRBJ1-5, with D possibly being TRBD1 (6 bases). The CDR3 spans 15 residues. V was pared by 6 bases and J by 7 bases, with 19 bases between. Germline V gene lookup returns CDR1 MNHEY and CDR2 SVGAGI. The CDR3 protein is CASRQGGSFGQPQHF. In nucleotides, the CDR3 is TGTGCCAGCAGACAGGGCGGCTCATTCGGGCAGCCCCAGCATTTT.

V is TRBV19 and J is TRBJ1-5, with 7 bases fitting TRBD1. Germline CDR1 reads LNHDA; CDR2 reads SQIVND (reference sequence). V lost 4 bases and J lost 4; bases outside the gene matches: 10. The CDR3 spans 16 residues. CDR3 in DNA: TGTGCCAGTAGTACCCCCCGGCAGGGGGATAATCAGCCCCAGCATTTT. Protein: CASSTPRQGDNQPQHF.

J is TRBJ2-7 and V is TRBV5-4, with 8 bases matching TRBD2. The CDR3 contains 15 residues. The trim removed 1 base at V and 4 bases at J, leaving 7 bases unmatched. CDR1 is SGHNT and CDR2 is YYREEE in the germline V gene (reference sequence). The CDR3 here is CASSLISGVGYEQYF. As DNA, the CDR3 is TGTGCCAGCAGCTTGATTAGCGGGGTCGGATACGAGCAGTACTTC.

This clone appeared once. V gene TRBV7-9 combines with J gene TRBJ1-3, with 7 nucleotides matching TRBD1. Germline CDR1 is SEHNR and CDR2 is FQNEAQ (reference sequence). The CDR3 spans 16 residues. Trimming took 5 bases from V and 0 from J; bases not matched to a gene: 7. CDR3 DNA sequence: TGTGCCAGCAGCCAAGTGGACAGGACCTCTGGAAACACCATATATTTT. Its protein is CASSQVDRTSGNTIYF. Complete variable domain (other parts from reference TRBV7-9 and TRBJ1-3): DTGVSQNPRHKITKRGQNVTFRCDPISEHNRLYWYRQTLGQGPEFLTYFQNEAQLEKSRLLSDRFSAERPKGSFSTLEIQRTEQGDSAMYLCASSQVDRTSGNTIYFGEGSWLTVV.

The chain couples TRBV11-2 to TRBJ2-7; 7 nucleotides agree with TRBD2. With 3 bases clipped from V and 2 bases from J, the junction kept 7 bases outside the gene matches. Germline assignment: CDR1 SGHAT and CDR2 FQNNGV. This CDR3 has 15 residues. The CDR3 here is CASSLGGALPYEQYF. Here the CDR3 DNA reads TGTGCCAGCAGCTTGGGAGGGGCCCTCCCCTACGAGCAGTACTTC. The complete variable domain, with remaining parts taken from reference TRBV11-2 and TRBJ2-7, reads EAGVAQSPRYKIIEKRQSVAFWCNPISGHATLYWYQQILGQGPKLLIQFQNNGVVDDSQLPKDRFSAERLKGVDSTLKIQPAKLEDSAVYLCASSLGGALPYEQYFGPGTRLTVT.

The chain is built from TRBV12-5 and TRBJ1-3; D is ambiguous. Trimming took 2 bases from V and 3 from J, leaving 8 bases between them. There are 14 residues in the CDR3. The germline V gene has CDR1 LGHNT and CDR2 FRNRAP. This CDR3 is CASGLSGSGNTIYF. The CDR3 DNA reads TGTGCTAGTGGTTTGAGTGGCAGTGGAAACACCATATATTTT.

In this sample, this clone turned up once. CDR3 region: CASRVRSGASTDTQYF. DNA of the CDR3: TGTGCCAGCAGAGTTCGTAGCGGGGCTAGCACAGATACGCAGTATTTT. This chain links TRBV7-9 with TRBJ2-3, with TRBD2 matching over 8 bases. J gave up 0 bases and V 6 bases, and 8 bases lay outside the gene matches. Germline CDR1 is SEHNR and CDR2 is FQNEAQ (reference sequence). The CDR3 covers 16 residues.

J is TRBJ2-5 and V is TRBV28; D call uncertain. V was trimmed by 8 bases and J by 1 base, leaving 8 bases between them. The CDR3 consists of 12 residues. Germline V gives CDR1 MDHEN, CDR2 SYDVKM. The CDR3 protein is CASCAVQETQYF. The CDR3 coding sequence is TGTGCCAGCTGTGCAGTCCAAGAGACCCAGTACTTC.

The rearrangement uses TRBV5-1 and TRBJ1-4; TRBD1 agrees at 10 bases. The CDR3 spans 14 residues. Trimming removed 3 bases from V and 8 bases from J; junction bases left unmatched: 4. Germline CDR1 SGHRS, CDR2 YFSETQ. CDR3 in amino acids: CASSSGTGVEKLFF. The CDR3 nucleotides are TGCGCCAGCAGCTCCGGGACAGGGGTCGAAAAACTGTTTTTT. Full variable domain (missing parts from reference TRBV5-1 and TRBJ1-4): KAGVTQTPRYLIKTRGQQVTLSCSPISGHRSVSWYQQTPGQGLQFLFEYFSETQRNKGNFPGRFSGRQFSNSRSEMNVSTLELGDSALYLCASSSGTGVEKLFFGSGTQLSVL.

This clone came up a few times. This chain joins TRBV5-6 and TRBJ1-2, with D perhaps matching TRBD1 (5 bases). Germline values: CDR1 SGHDT, CDR2 YYEEEE. The V end was cut by 0 bases, the J end by 3 bases, with 9 bases between. This CDR3 contains 14 residues. For the CDR3, the DNA is TGTGCCAGCAGCTTGGTAGGGGATTACTATGGCTACACCTTC. Its protein is CASSLVGDYYGYTF. Complete variable domain (other parts from reference TRBV5-6 and TRBJ1-2): DAGVTQSPTHLIKTRGQQVTLRCSPKSGHDTVSWYQQALGQGPQFIFQYYEEEERQRGNFPDRFSGHQFPNYSSELNVNALLLGDSALYLCASSLVGDYYGYTFGSGTRLTVV.